This entry lists 30 T cell receptor beta chains sequenced from one sample in a study of identical twins. TCRdb itself ran the 5' RACE reads through MiXCR, one entry per CDR3 protein. This sample has under 300,000 distinct CDR3 sequences, with 12% found just once. This same sample was also part of a study on yellow fever vaccine responses in identical twins.

Input material: memory (CD45RO+) T cells sorted from blood. The receptor set was obtained from a young woman in good health.

This clonotype has a count of ten or more. This chain uses TRBV6-1 with TRBJ2-2, with TRBD2 matching over 12 bases. With 7 bases clipped from V and 6 bases from J, the junction kept 3 bases outside the gene matches. Per the germline V gene, CDR1 is MNHNS and CDR2 is SASEGT. The CDR3 loop spans 14 amino acids. This CDR3 is CASTSGGESGELFF. DNA of the CDR3: TGTGCCAGCACTAGCGGGGGGGAATCCGGGGAGCTGTTTTTT.

This clonotype was observed a few times. CDR3 in DNA: TGCGCCAGCAGCGAGGGTCCAGGGGGCGCAGGAAACATTCAGTACTTC. It codes for CASSEGPGGAGNIQYF. This chain links TRBV5-1 with TRBJ2-4; 8 bases line up with TRBD1. Losses at the gene ends were 4 bases for V and 6 bases for J; bases not matched to a gene: 12. The CDR3 has 16 amino acids. CDR1 and CDR2 (germline): SGHRS, YFSETQ.

This clonotype has a handful of counts. V and J are TRBV6-5 and TRBJ2-1; 8 nucleotides align to TRBD2. CDR3 length: 17 amino acids. The V and J ends lost 2 bases and 0 bases, in that order; junction bases with no gene match: 6. Germline CDR1 reads MNHEY; CDR2 reads SVGAGI. The CDR3 DNA follows: TGTGCCAGCAGTTACCCACTAGCGGAAAGCTCCTACAATGAGCAGTTCTTC. Its protein product is CASSYPLAESSYNEQFF.

This clonotype came up many times. The chain joins TRBV5-6 to TRBJ2-4; D not resolved. The CDR3 runs to 18 residues. V was clipped by 2 bases and J by 2 bases, with 20 bases between them. Germline CDR1 is SGHDT and CDR2 is YYEEEE. The DNA for the CDR3 is TGTGCCAGCAGCTTATACACCACCCAACAGATTTCCAAAAACATTCAGTACTTC. It translates to CASSLYTTQQISKNIQYF.

This chain joins TRBV20-1 and TRBJ2-5, with D possibly being TRBD1 (6 bases). The CDR3 extends over 12 amino acids. The V end was cut by 3 bases, the J end by 5 bases, with 10 bases between. Germline V gene lookup returns CDR1 DFQATT and CDR2 SNEGSKA (reference sequence). DNA of the CDR3: TGCAGTGCTAGGGGACACGGGGAGACCCAGTACTTC. This codes for CSARGHGETQYF.

The chain is built from TRBV12-3 or TRBV12-4 and TRBJ1-6; D unresolved. With 5 bases removed from V and 6 bases from J, the gap between germline ends came to 5 bases. CDR3 length: 12 residues. The CDR3 bases are TGTGCCAGCAGTACTAGTAATTCACCCCTCCACTTT. Protein sequence: CASSTSNSPLHF.

In this sample, this clonotype turned up a few times. The chain has TRBV7-9 and TRBJ2-2; D might be TRBD2 (6 bases). Germline V CDR1 and CDR2: SEHNR, FQNEAQ (reference sequence). The length of the CDR3 is 16 residues. V dropped 5 bases and J dropped 1 base, with 14 bases sitting between them. In DNA form, the CDR3 reads TGTGCCAGCAGCGCCCGTTCGGGGGAGAACACCGGGGAGCTGTTTTTT. It specifies CASSARSGENTGELFF.

J is TRBJ1-6 and V is TRBV9; the D is unclear. There are 17 residues in the CDR3. Trimming removed 4 bases at V and 0 bases at J, with 14 bases between. The germline CDR1 and CDR2 sequences are SGDLS and YYNGEE. The CDR3 protein is CASSLDDWDSYNSPLHF. In DNA, the CDR3 is TGTGCCAGCAGCCTCGATGACTGGGACTCCTATAATTCACCCCTCCACTTT.

This clonotype came up many times. This rearrangement joins TRBV29-1 to TRBJ2-3, with no clear D. Per the germline V gene, CDR1 is SQVTM and CDR2 is ANQGSEA. The CDR3 extends over 12 amino acids. V was trimmed by 0 bases and J by 7 bases, leaving 8 bases between them. Written as DNA, the CDR3 is TGCAGCGTTGAAGATGACGTAAATACGCAGTATTTT. Translation: CSVEDDVNTQYF.

The genes are TRBV12-3 or TRBV12-4 and TRBJ2-4; D is ambiguous. V lost 1 base, J lost 8 bases, and 15 bases lay in between. The CDR3 spans 15 residues. CDR3 in amino acids: CASSLVSGETDIQYF. Written as DNA, the CDR3 is TGTGCCAGCAGTTTAGTGTCCGGAGAGACCGACATTCAGTACTTC.

This chain links TRBV20-1 with TRBJ2-7, with D uncertain. Germline V gene lookup returns CDR1 DFQATT and CDR2 SNEGSKA (reference sequence). Trimming shortened V by 6 bases and J by 7 bases, and 19 bases separated the two germline ends. The CDR3 is made up of 13 amino acids. The CDR3 spells CSANSVGIGEQYF. The CDR3 DNA follows: TGCAGTGCCAACTCCGTGGGGATAGGGGAGCAGTACTTC.

This clonotype was counted between two and nine times. As DNA, the CDR3 is TGCAGTGCTGCAGGACTAGGAGTAGAGACCCAGTACTTC. It translates to CSAAGLGVETQYF. The J gene is TRBJ2-5, the V gene TRBV20-1; 7 positions match TRBD2. From germline, CDR1 is DFQATT and CDR2 SNEGSKA (reference sequence). This CDR3 has 13 residues. With V trimmed by 5 bases and J by 4 bases, 7 bases remained unmatched.

This clonotype was observed a handful of times. The chain employs TRBV7-2 and TRBJ1-1, with 8 bases lining up with TRBD1. This CDR3 region has 15 residues. Germline trimming cut 2 bases from V and 8 bases from J; bases unmatched to any gene: 10. The V gene's germline CDR1 is SGHTA and CDR2 FQGNSA. The CDR3 DNA sequence: TGTGCCAGCAGCTTACGACAGGGGAAGGGCCTAGAAGCTTTCTTT. It specifies CASSLRQGKGLEAFF.

This clonotype was picked up a small number of times. A much larger clonotype is one base distant, so this may be a read error. This chain connects TRBV12-3 or TRBV12-4 to TRBJ2-7; 9 bases match TRBD1. V gave up 7 bases and J gave up 5 bases; unmatched junction bases: 6. This CDR3 spans 13 amino acids. CDR3 sequence (DNA): TGTGCCAGCAAGAGACAGGGGGACCACGAGCAGTACTTC. As protein: CASKRQGDHEQYF.

This clonotype was detected ten times or more. The gene calls are TRBV12-3 or TRBV12-4 and TRBJ2-7; TRBD1 is a possible D gene (5 bases). This CDR3 contains 15 residues. V was cut by 3 bases and J by 2 bases, with 14 bases left in between. The CDR3, as DNA: TGTGCCAGCAGTTTTGGGGTTACAGGAACCTACGAGCAGTACTTC. Protein sequence: CASSFGVTGTYEQYF.

DNA of the CDR3: TGTGCCAGCAGCTGGATGGGGGGCCAGCCCCAGCATTTT. It encodes CASSWMGGQPQHF. The gene calls are TRBV7-9 and TRBJ1-5; possibly TRBD1 for D (6 bases). V shed 4 bases and J shed 7 bases, with 11 bases lying between them. The CDR3 is 13 amino acids. Germline CDR1 SEHNR, CDR2 FQNEAQ (reference sequence).

This clonotype has a handful of counts. The chain carries TRBV15 and TRBJ2-1; possibly TRBD1 or TRBD2 for D (5 bases each). The CDR3 length is 15 residues. V was cut by 3 bases and J by 3 bases, with 12 bases left in between. Germline loops: CDR1 LNHNV, CDR2 YYDKDF (reference sequence). This CDR3 reads CATSRTGDGYNEQFF. DNA for the CDR3: TGTGCCACCAGCAGGACTGGGGACGGCTACAATGAGCAGTTCTTC.

This clonotype was observed a few times. This sequence joins TRBV20-1 and TRBJ2-5; 10 bases map to TRBD2. The CDR3 is made up of 16 amino acids. The V gene's germline CDR1 is DFQATT and CDR2 SNEGSKA (reference sequence). V shed 3 bases, J shed 5 bases, and the junction held 12 bases outside the gene matches. In DNA form, the CDR3 reads TGCAGTGCTAGCCGGAGGAGCGGGAGGGATTCCGAGACCCAGTACTTC. This gives the protein CSASRRSGRDSETQYF.

The chain is built from TRBV29-1 and TRBJ2-7; no definite D call. The ends were cut back, 4 bases at V and 3 bases at J, with 10 bases in the middle. CDR3 length: 12 amino acids. Germline V gene lookup returns CDR1 SQVTM and CDR2 ANQGSEA. The CDR3 loop is CSVGFSVYEQYF. DNA of the CDR3: TGCAGCGTTGGTTTTTCGGTCTACGAGCAGTACTTC.

This clonotype came up a few times. The V call is TRBV4-3, the J call TRBJ1-5; TRBD1 might be the D (5 bases). Germline V lookup: CDR1 LGHNA, CDR2 YSLEER. V was shortened by 4 bases and J by 5 bases, with 18 bases between the two germline ends. There are 16 residues in the CDR3. Written as DNA, the CDR3 is TGCGCCAGCAGCCCACGAAGAGGGGTTGGGGATCAGCCCCAGCATTTT. The encoded protein is CASSPRRGVGDQPQHF.

This clonotype appeared many times. This chain joins TRBV7-8 and TRBJ2-1; D is perhaps TRBD1 or TRBD2 (5 bases each). V lost 1 base and J lost 0, with 7 bases in between. Germline CDR1 and CDR2: SGHVS and FQNEAQ. The CDR3 consists of 15 residues. The CDR3 DNA sequence: TGTGCCAGCAGCTTAGTTGGGGGCTCCTACAATGAGCAGTTCTTC. It is translated as CASSLVGGSYNEQFF.

This clonotype was picked up a small number of times. This chain joins TRBV2 and TRBJ2-1, with TRBD1 matching 7 bases. The CDR3 is 16 residues long. V trimming: 6 bases; J trimming: 4 bases; junction bases outside the gene matches: 12. Germline CDR1 and CDR2: SNHLY and FYNNEI. The CDR3 DNA sequence: TGTGCCAGCAGCGGGACAGAAGCCTGGGGGTACAATGAGCAGTTCTTC. Amino acids: CASSGTEAWGYNEQFF.

This chain links TRBV21-1 with TRBJ2-1; the table's D call, TRBD1, has no DNA check behind it. TRBV21-1 has pseudogene status. The CDR3 is made up of 20 amino acids. CDR3 nucleotides: TGTGCCAGCAGCGGTCCGGGACAGCCGTTGGGGGGGGACTCCTACAATGAGCAGTTCTTC. Its protein is CASSGPGQPLGGDSYNEQFF.

With regard to this clonotype: A read error may explain this, as a much larger clone is one base away. V and J are TRBV6-1 and TRBJ1-1, with 7 bases fitting TRBD1. Germline CDR1 and CDR2: MNHNS and SASEGT. The CDR3 runs 14 residues. The trim removed 6 bases at V and 2 bases at J, leaving 6 bases unmatched. CDR3 coding DNA: TGTGCCAGCAGCCCCAGGGGGTCTAACACTGAAGCTTTCTTT. Amino acids: CASSPRGSNTEAFF.

This clonotype was seen at least ten times. The chain is built from TRBV6-1 and TRBJ1-6, with TRBD1 matching 8 bases. Germline CDR1 MNHNS, CDR2 SASEGT. With V trimmed by 5 bases and J by 7 bases, 7 bases remained unmatched. There are 15 residues in the CDR3. CDR3 loop: CASSLQGAMNSPLHF. The CDR3 region has the DNA TGTGCCAGCAGTCTTCAGGGGGCAATGAATTCACCCCTCCACTTT.

The chain carries TRBV29-1 and TRBJ2-5; D possibly corresponds to TRBD1 (6 bases). Germline CDR1 reads SQVTM; CDR2 reads ANQGSEA. Trimming cost V 0 bases and J 5 bases, with 10 bases left between them. There are 13 residues in the CDR3. This chain's CDR3 is CSVEDRGGETQYF. CDR3 DNA sequence: TGCAGCGTTGAAGACAGGGGCGGGGAGACCCAGTACTTC.

This chain connects TRBV28 to TRBJ2-7; 11 positions match TRBD2. Trimming took 6 bases from V and 5 from J; bases not matched to a gene: 6. The CDR3 covers 14 residues. Germline V gene lookup returns CDR1 MDHEN and CDR2 SYDVKM. DNA of the CDR3: TGTGCCAGCAGCAGACTAGCGGGGAGTCACGAGCAGTACTTC. It encodes CASSRLAGSHEQYF. The full variable domain, its missing parts supplied by reference TRBV28 and TRBJ2-7, is DVKVTQSSRYLVKRTGEKVFLECVQDMDHENMFWYRQDPGLGLRLIYFSYDVKMKEKGDIPEGYSVSREKKERFSLILESASTNQTSMYLCASSRLAGSHEQYFGPGTRLTVT.

This clonotype was observed a few times. This chain uses TRBV6-1 with TRBJ1-5; D is perhaps TRBD1 (5 bases). The ends were cut back, 5 bases at V and 8 bases at J, with 13 bases in the middle. The V gene's germline CDR1 is MNHNS and CDR2 SASEGT. CDR3 length: 13 amino acids. The CDR3 nucleotides read TGTGCCAGCAGTAAGACATCAGGGAAGCCCCAGCATTTT. Translated, it gives CASSKTSGKPQHF.

As to this clonotype: The germline gene is not matched at one end of the junction; a read error may be the cause. The chain joins TRBV20-1 to TRBJ2-7; a possible D gene is TRBD1 (6 bases). In germline, CDR1 is DFQATT, CDR2 SNEGSKA (reference sequence). This CDR3 comprises 17 residues. The CDR3 region is CCARVRPNTGSLGEQYF. The CDR3 nucleotides read TGCTGTGCTAGAGTGCGCCCAAACACAGGGTCTCTGGGAGAGCAGTACTTC.

This clonotype was detected only a few times. V is TRBV5-1 and J is TRBJ2-1; 10 bases align to TRBD2. Germline trimming cut 6 bases from V and 4 bases from J; bases unmatched to any gene: 7. The CDR3 sequence is 15 residues long. Germline loops: CDR1 SGHRS, CDR2 YFSETQ. The CDR3 DNA is TGCGCCAGCACTAAGCGGGGGGGCGCGTACAATGAGCAGTTCTTC. This encodes CASTKRGGAYNEQFF.